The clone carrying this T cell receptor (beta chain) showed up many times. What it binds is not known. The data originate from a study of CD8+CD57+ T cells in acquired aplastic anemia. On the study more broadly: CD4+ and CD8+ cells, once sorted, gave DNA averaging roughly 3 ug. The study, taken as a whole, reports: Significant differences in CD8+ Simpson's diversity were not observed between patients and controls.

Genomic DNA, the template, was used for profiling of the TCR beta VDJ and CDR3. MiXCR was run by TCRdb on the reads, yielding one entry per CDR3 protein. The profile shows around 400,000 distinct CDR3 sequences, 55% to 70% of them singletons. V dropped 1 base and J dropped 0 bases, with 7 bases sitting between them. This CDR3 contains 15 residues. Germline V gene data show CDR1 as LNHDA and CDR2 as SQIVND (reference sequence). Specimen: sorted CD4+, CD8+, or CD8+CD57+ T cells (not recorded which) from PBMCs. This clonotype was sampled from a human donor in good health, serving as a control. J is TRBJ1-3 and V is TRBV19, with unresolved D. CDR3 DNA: TGTGCCAGTAGTATAGTAGTGAGCTCTGGAAACACCATATATTTT. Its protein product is CASSIVVSSGNTIYF.